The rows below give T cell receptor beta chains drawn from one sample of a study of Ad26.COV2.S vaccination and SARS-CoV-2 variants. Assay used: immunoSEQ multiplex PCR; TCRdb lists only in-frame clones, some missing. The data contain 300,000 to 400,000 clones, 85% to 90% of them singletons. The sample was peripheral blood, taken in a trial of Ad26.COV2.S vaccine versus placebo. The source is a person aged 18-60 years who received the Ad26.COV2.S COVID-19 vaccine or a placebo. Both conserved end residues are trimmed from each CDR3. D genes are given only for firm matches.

CDR3 protein: ASSYRQKGYGYT
V gene: TRBV7-2
D gene: NA

CDR3 protein: ASTLWQGNTGELF
V gene: TRBV5-4
D gene: NA

CDR3 protein: ASSHRGGTNEKLF
V gene: TRBV14
D gene: TRBD1

CDR3 protein: ASFAGNSGYTDTQY
V gene: TRBV5-1
D gene: NA

CDR3 protein: ASSEDRDYEQY
V gene: TRBV2
D gene: TRBD1

CDR3 protein: ASSPNGQVLYGYT
V gene: TRBV7-9
D gene: TRBD1

CDR3 protein: AWSFSDKGSPLH
V gene: TRBV30
D gene: NA

CDR3 protein: SVEEEAGGDYGYT
V gene: TRBV29-1
D gene: TRBD1

CDR3 protein: ASSELAGGSYNEQF
V gene: TRBV6-1
D gene: TRBD2

CDR3 protein: ASSLLGQPQH
V gene: TRBV5-1
D gene: NA

CDR3 protein: ASSSQRGGYTDTQY
V gene: TRBV7-2
D gene: TRBD2

CDR3 protein: ASGGKGQSSYNSPLH
V gene: TRBV2
D gene: NA

CDR3 protein: ASMGGWASTEAF
V gene: TRBV10-2
D gene: NA

CDR3 protein: ASSTSGVWGNQPQH
V gene: TRBV28
D gene: NA

CDR3 protein: SVAGRGRNTGELF
V gene: TRBV29-1
D gene: NA

CDR3 protein: ASRFGNSGPEQY
V gene: TRBV7-8
D gene: TRBD2

CDR3 protein: ASSYKGGVSSYEQY
V gene: TRBV6-2/TRBV6-3
D gene: NA

CDR3 protein: ASSLTGTGSSYEQY
V gene: TRBV5-1
D gene: NA

CDR3 protein: ASSYDRPMEAF
V gene: TRBV6-6
D gene: NA

CDR3 protein: ASSIIGATGANVLT
V gene: TRBV19
D gene: NA

CDR3 protein: SAWGTLKTQY
V gene: TRBV29-1
D gene: NA

CDR3 protein: ASSSTPQSSYNEQF
V gene: TRBV5-1
D gene: NA

CDR3 protein: ASSLTLAAYTDTQY
V gene: TRBV27
D gene: TRBD2

CDR3 protein: ASSIVLSDYGYT
V gene: TRBV19
D gene: NA

CDR3 protein: ASSESRTVNTEAF
V gene: TRBV25-1
D gene: NA

CDR3 protein: ASGLAGREKLF
V gene: TRBV5-4
D gene: NA

CDR3 protein: ASSLSTVGSDTQY
V gene: TRBV5-1
D gene: NA

CDR3 protein: SVVVGSGNTIY
V gene: TRBV29-1
D gene: NA

CDR3 protein: ASSIRTGVNTEAF
V gene: TRBV19
D gene: TRBD1

CDR3 protein: ASSGPSAGEDNYGYT
V gene: TRBV9
D gene: NA

CDR3 protein: ASSRTGGGNYGYT
V gene: TRBV6-5
D gene: TRBD1

CDR3 protein: ASSQDWGQGAAGNTIY
V gene: TRBV4-3
D gene: TRBD1

CDR3 protein: ASSQGDGRADYGYT
V gene: TRBV4-1
D gene: NA

CDR3 protein: ASSFAQGLPDPSL
V gene: TRBV5-6
D gene: NA

CDR3 protein: ASSFTGTGEETQY
V gene: TRBV11-2
D gene: TRBD1

CDR3 protein: ASSKLASGSTDTQY
V gene: TRBV21-1
D gene: NA

CDR3 protein: ASSLYRLRYEQY
V gene: TRBV11-2
D gene: NA

CDR3 protein: ASSFVGRGRENIQY
V gene: TRBV13
D gene: NA

CDR3 protein: ASSQTRTVRDEQF
V gene: TRBV3-1/TRBV3-2
D gene: NA

CDR3 protein: ASKWGRADGYT
V gene: TRBV28
D gene: NA

CDR3 protein: ASSPSGQGDYNEQF
V gene: TRBV6-2/TRBV6-3
D gene: TRBD1

CDR3 protein: ASSFSTTTEAF
V gene: TRBV7-2
D gene: NA

CDR3 protein: ASSPPTGWGTDTQY
V gene: TRBV3-1/TRBV3-2
D gene: TRBD1

CDR3 protein: ASSEDSAGNYGYT
V gene: TRBV2
D gene: NA

CDR3 protein: ASTPGGSGPDTQY
V gene: TRBV7-9
D gene: TRBD2

CDR3 protein: ASSPGLAGDTQY
V gene: TRBV11-2
D gene: TRBD2

CDR3 protein: SVELGSGTEAF
V gene: TRBV29-1
D gene: NA

CDR3 protein: ASSFDTPYEQY
V gene: TRBV7-9
D gene: NA

CDR3 protein: ASSEGADTGELF
V gene: TRBV6-4
D gene: NA

CDR3 protein: ASSGGQRVYGYT
V gene: TRBV19
D gene: TRBD1

CDR3 protein: ASSSPGSIGLYNEQF
V gene: TRBV27
D gene: NA

CDR3 protein: SASIRGVGGYT
V gene: TRBV20-1
D gene: NA

CDR3 protein: ASRGGGTVSTDTQY
V gene: TRBV19
D gene: NA

CDR3 protein: ASSSGANSPLH
V gene: TRBV28
D gene: NA

CDR3 protein: ASSPIQGVNTEAF
V gene: TRBV13
D gene: TRBD1

CDR3 protein: ATGGEVAF
V gene: TRBV6-6
D gene: NA

CDR3 protein: ASSAGFLTEAF
V gene: TRBV6-2/TRBV6-3
D gene: NA

CDR3 protein: ASSLTDTQY
V gene: TRBV11-2
D gene: NA